This T cell receptor (beta chain) originates from a study of naive and memory T cell subsets. This clonotype has a handful of counts. What it binds is unknown. Germline CDR1 is SGHRS and CDR2 is YFSETQ. This CDR3 has 16 amino acids. With 3 bases clipped from V and 6 bases from J, the junction kept 8 bases outside the gene matches. Two oligonucleotides, mixed equimolar, formed the beta constant-region primer covering TRBC1 and TRBC2. Ligated cDNA was amplified by four rounds of PCR with nested alpha and beta constant-region primers and SP2. TCRdb ran MiXCR on the UMI-ligation and nested PCR reads and lists one entry per CDR3 protein. Altogether 85,000 to 130,000 distinct CDR3 sequences are present, approximately 15% being singletons, with the ten largest covering around 2.7%. Whole-study findings and limits: Especially in CD8 cells, naive repertoires contained a few larger clonotypes, possibly CD45RA-re-expressing memory cells.

The rearrangement joins TRBV5-1 to TRBJ2-1, with TRBD1 matching 11 bases. This TCR came from a human donor in good health. Material for sequencing was naive CD8+ T cells from blood. For the CDR3, the DNA is TGCGCCAGCAGCTCGACCGGGACAGGGGGTTCCAATGAGCAGTTCTTC. Translated, it gives CASSSTGTGGSNEQFF. Full variable domain (missing parts from reference TRBV5-1 and TRBJ2-1): KAGVTQTPRYLIKTRGQQVTLSCSPISGHRSVSWYQQTPGQGLQFLFEYFSETQRNKGNFPGRFSGRQFSNSRSEMNVSTLELGDSALYLCASSSTGTGGSNEQFFGPGTRLTVL.